This T cell receptor beta chain was obtained from a study of T cell responses to AZD1222 COVID-19 vaccine. Whole-study context: Second-dose schedules of about 4 or about 12 weeks were combined. General observations from the study: Samples come after the peak T cell response, not at day 14. Spike-specific TCRs gained breadth and depth after people received two AZD1222 doses. There were mostly white British donors and more females than males, and clonal diversity was possibly underestimated.

With respect to this clone: Its antigen is unknown.

Germline CDR1 and CDR2: SGHVS and FQNEAQ. V shed 1 base and J 4 bases; nucleotides not matched to a gene: 0. This CDR3 spans 13 amino acids. The table came from immunoSEQ multiplex PCR; TCRdb's copy has only in-frame clones and leaves some out. The repertoire holds 120,000 or so clones, with around 92% as singletons. The sample was peripheral blood, taken on day 0 of AZD1222 vaccination. The gene calls are TRBV7-8 and TRBJ1-2, with 7 bases matching TRBD1. This TCR derives from an adult in good health. The CDR3 here is CASSLGDSYGYTF. In nucleotides, the CDR3 is TGTGCCAGCAGCTTAGGGGACAGCTATGGCTACACCTTC.